This T cell receptor (beta chain) was profiled in a study of shared clonotypes between healthy human individuals. This clone was counted between two and nine times. CD8 cells classed as naive were CD45RO-negative and positively selected for CCR7, excluding terminally differentiated effector memory CD45RA+ cells. V lost 3 bases and J 4 bases, leaving 6 bases between the germline ends. Per the germline V gene, CDR1 is WSHSY and CDR2 is SAAADI. The CDR3 runs 12 residues. The protocol was immunoSEQ multiplex PCR, while the TCRdb copy is restricted to in-frame clones and leaves out a portion. The sample yields hundreds of thousands of clones, about 91% seen once.

The gene calls are TRBV10-2 and TRBJ1-2; the D is unclear. The sequence was obtained from a man younger than 45 in good health. The sequencing sample was made of naive CD8+ T cells sorted from blood. The CDR3 region has the DNA TGCGCCAGCAGTGATGTGGGCTATGGCTACACCTTC. Translated: CASSDVGYGYTF.